This T cell receptor (beta chain) is drawn from a study of blood T cell repertoires in COVID-19. Turning to the study itself: Whether acute or convalescent, the COVID-19 samples came from the United States, Italy and Spain. The analysed material was cDNA or gDNA that came from T cells, B-cell-depleted T cells, or PBMCs.

Generated by immunoSEQ multiplex PCR, the TCRdb table keeps only in-frame clones and is missing some. The sample has 120,000 or so clones; around 87% are singletons. Trimming took off 0 bases at V and 2 bases at J, with 11 bases between the two ends. The CDR3 runs to 15 residues. Germline V lookup: CDR1 LGHDT, CDR2 YNNKEL (reference sequence). Sequenced sample: peripheral blood. The chain joins TRBV3-1 (or the pseudogene TRBV3-2) to TRBJ2-7; no clear D gene. This receptor was taken from a woman aged 55-69 years with acute or convalescent COVID-19. The CDR3 spells CASSQDRRNPYEQYF. In DNA form, the CDR3 reads TGTGCCAGCAGCCAAGATCGGCGGAACCCCTACGAGCAGTACTTC.